The subject of this entry is one T cell receptor beta chain. No cognate antigen has been identified for it. No base quality values were provided; no much bigger clone lies one nucleotide off. The sample's treatment or condition, from its label and the paper: in vitro stimulation with specific CMV peptide epitopes to enrich CMV-specific T cells. These data originate in a study of T cell repertoires in cytomegalovirus infection (dated by TCRdb to 2018 to 2020). Context from the whole study: Peptide stimulations targeted recently identified HLA-C-restricted CMV epitopes, whose presentation resists viral immunomodulation, together with well-studied HLA-B-restricted epitopes. Donor HLA type was relevant to the analysis, because carriage of CMV infection together with the matching HLA type was indicated by public TCR beta signatures.

The investigation overall reported the following: Carriers of CMV infection plus the relevant HLA type were discriminated by the cumulative frequency of public TCR beta family members in the study cohort and in an independent approximately 360-donor cohort. The ex vivo response was dominated by HLA-C-restricted CMV-specific TCR beta clonotypes, and the single most frequent clonotype in two of eight donors was supplied by these HLA-C-restricted clonotypes.

The CDR3 holds 15 amino acids from the cysteine to the phenylalanine. Just CDR3 DNA is preserved here, 45 bases in frame from base 1. Per the germline V gene, SGHTS is the CDR1 and YDEGEE is the CDR2. From V the trimming removes 4 bases and from J it removes 2 bases, while the gene matches leave 7 bases of the junction unaccounted for. The reads were generated on an Illumina HiSeq 1500. TCRdb itself trimmed the public reads at Q25 with fastp, ran MiXCR and retained productive beta chains. A single entry per CDR3 protein holds the most common genes and DNA from its merged rows. The sample contains some 350,000 distinct CDR3 sequences, roughly 36% of them found a single time. The ten top clones hold roughly 13% of the sample.

Specimen: cultured PBMCs, collected from culture after CMV antigen stimulation. The sequence was collected from a human donor in good health (CMV status not recorded). Some clones in this sample may be carry-over from other donors' samples. Recombination joined TRBV5-8 with TRBJ2-3, with TRBD1 identical over 7 junction bases. DNA sequence: TGTGCCAGCAGCGGCCGGGACAGCTCCACAGATACGCAGTATTTT. Protein translation: CASSGRDSSTDTQYF.